The next 32 T cell receptor beta chains were all read from a single sample in a study of blood T cell repertoires in COVID-19 (dated by TCRdb to 2019 to 2021). The library was built by means of the immunoSEQ multiplex PCR assay. TCRdb's version of the immuneACCESS table is confined to in-frame rearrangements and falls short of the full clone set. An unresolved V gene accounts for under half of the shortfall where checked; the remainder is of unknown origin. The sample table holds under 450,000 clones, of which about nine tenths were seen once. Of the sample, 0.86% is held by the ten largest clones. What was sequenced was PBMCs or T cells enriched from blood (not recorded which). The source of these receptors is a woman in her thirties or forties who had been exposed to COVID-19.

The V gene is TRBV2, the J gene TRBJ2-7; TRBD1 aligns across 7 bases. The CDR3 consists of 12 residues. CDR1 and CDR2 from the germline V gene are SNHLY and FYNNEI. V was pared by 7 bases and J by 6 bases, with 6 bases of the junction left unmatched. CDR3 residues: CASTRSGGEQYF. The CDR3, as DNA: TGTGCCAGCACCAGGTCAGGGGGCGAGCAGTACTTC. Variable domain in full (rest from reference TRBV2 and TRBJ2-7): EPEVTQTPSHQVTQMGQEVILRCVPISNHLYFYWYRQILGQKVEFLVSFYNNEISEKSEIFDDQFSVERPDGSNFTLKIRSTKLEDSAMYFCASTRSGGEQYFGPGTRLTVT.

This clone was detected once. V usage is TRBV5-5 and J usage is TRBJ1-6; the match to TRBD1 covers 8 bases. Germline loops: CDR1 SGHKS, CDR2 YYEKEE (reference sequence). The CDR3 is 15 amino acids. Trimming took 1 base from V and 6 from J; bases not matched to a gene: 3. The CDR3 nucleotides read TGTGCCAGCAGCTTGAGGACAGGGTCTAATTCACCCCTCCACTTT. Translation gives CASSLRTGSNSPLHF.

The chain links TRBV24-1 to TRBJ2-3, with TRBD2 identical over 12 bases. V was pared by 4 bases and J by 5 bases, with 9 bases of the junction left unmatched. Germline V gene sequence: CDR1 KGHDR, CDR2 SFDVKD. This CDR3 contains 17 residues. Written as DNA, the CDR3 is TGTGCCACCAGTGACCTCGGACTAGCGGGAACTGGAGATACGCAGTATTTT. Amino acid sequence: CATSDLGLAGTGDTQYF.

The genes are TRBV10-2 and TRBJ2-1, with D perhaps matching TRBD2 (7 bases). The CDR3 runs 17 residues. Germline lookup yields CDR1 WSHSY and CDR2 SAAADI. V lost 6 bases, J lost 7 bases, and 25 bases lay in between. CDR3 loop: CASRGASGPGFGNEQFF. The DNA for the CDR3 is TGCGCCAGCAGGGGGGCTAGCGGACCGGGTTTTGGGAATGAGCAGTTCTTC.

The J gene is TRBJ1-3, the V gene TRBV11-2; 9 bases align to TRBD1. The CDR3 has 17 residues. Losses at the gene ends were 4 bases for V and 1 base for J; bases not matched to a gene: 8. Germline CDR1 is SGHAT and CDR2 is FQNNGV. The CDR3 protein is CASSSQDRGRSGNTIYF. For the CDR3, the DNA is TGTGCCAGCAGCTCCCAAGACAGGGGGAGGTCTGGAAACACCATATATTTT.

V usage is TRBV30 and J usage is TRBJ2-3; D is uncertain. V was trimmed by 1 base and J by 6 bases, leaving 17 bases between them. The CDR3 runs 15 residues. Germline V lookup: CDR1 GTSNPN, CDR2 SVGIG (reference sequence). CDR3 nucleotide sequence: TGTGCCTGGAGTGGAAGTACGGGTTTTAAGGATACGCAGTATTTT. It yields the protein CAWSGSTGFKDTQYF.

This clone was observed once. The genes are TRBV15 and TRBJ1-1; no reliable D call. Trimming pared 0 bases from V and 6 bases from J, leaving 17 bases between. Germline V gives CDR1 LNHNV, CDR2 YYDKDF (reference sequence). This CDR3 has 16 residues. The CDR3 region has the DNA TGTGCCACCAGCAGAGACGCCCCGGGGTTTAACGCTGAAGCTTTCTTT. Its translation is CATSRDAPGFNAEAFF.

V and J are TRBV30 and TRBJ1-5; D remains ambiguous. The V end was cut by 0 bases, the J end by 0 bases, with 3 bases between. The CDR3 contains 13 residues. The germline V gene encodes CDR1 GTSNPN and CDR2 SVGIG (reference sequence). CDR3 bases: TGTGCCTGGAGTGTTAATAGCAATCAGCCCCAGCATTTT. Translation: CAWSVNSNQPQHF.

V usage is TRBV11-2 and J usage is TRBJ2-7; TRBD1 aligns across 10 bases. V shed 1 base, J shed 6 bases, and the junction held 3 bases outside the gene matches. CDR3 length equals 14 residues. Germline CDR1 reads SGHAT; CDR2 reads FQNNGV. CDR3 nucleotide sequence: TGTGCCAGCAGCTTAGCCGGACAGGGGGGCGAGCAGTACTTC. Translating it yields CASSLAGQGGEQYF.

The chain joins TRBV4-1 to TRBJ1-2, with 8 bases matching TRBD1. Germline CDR1 reads MGHRA; CDR2 reads YSYEKL. The V gene end was trimmed by 2 bases and the J gene end by 8 bases; junction bases not matched to a gene: 7. This CDR3 is built from 14 residues. Written as DNA, the CDR3 is TGCGCCAGCAGCCAACCGGACAGGGTGGTAGGCTACACCTTC. Translation: CASSQPDRVVGYTF.

V and J are TRBV9 and TRBJ2-1; 10 bases match TRBD1. This CDR3 contains 16 residues. J was trimmed by 7 bases and V by 5 bases; bases with no gene match: 12. Per the germline V gene, CDR1 is SGDLS and CDR2 is YYNGEE. The CDR3 protein is CASRDYRDRGLNEQFF. The CDR3 region has the DNA TGTGCCAGCAGGGACTACCGGGACAGGGGCTTGAATGAGCAGTTCTTC.

In DNA form, the CDR3 reads TGTGCCAGCACCGCACGCAGGGGTTCCTGGAACGAGCAGTACTTC. It yields the protein CASTARRGSWNEQYF. The rearrangement joins TRBV2 to TRBJ2-7; D possibly corresponds to TRBD1 (6 bases). The CDR3 runs to 15 residues. Trimming took off 7 bases at V and 5 bases at J, with 21 bases between the two ends. Per the germline V gene, CDR1 is SNHLY and CDR2 is FYNNEI.

The chain links TRBV2 to TRBJ2-6; D not certain. Germline CDR1 is SNHLY and CDR2 is FYNNEI. The CDR3 extends over 13 amino acids. Trimming cost V 7 bases and J 3 bases, with 7 bases left between them. The CDR3 DNA reads as TGTGCCAGCAACGGGTTTGGGGCCAACGTCCTGACTTTC. Translation: CASNGFGANVLTF.

The chain links TRBV7-9 to TRBJ1-6; tentative D call: TRBD1 (5 bases). Looked up from germline, CDR1 is SEHNR and CDR2 is FQNEAQ (reference sequence). Trimming pared 7 bases from V and 8 bases from J, leaving 15 bases between. The CDR3 sequence is 14 residues long. This chain's CDR3 is CASISGIADSPLHF. The DNA of the CDR3 is TGTGCCAGCATCTCAGGGATCGCAGATTCACCCCTCCACTTT.

Notes on this clone: The same CDR3 can be traced to other DNA sequences in this sample. The chain carries TRBV14 and TRBJ1-6; D not resolved. The germline V and J ends were trimmed by 0 bases and 8 bases, with 8 bases remaining between them. Germline V gene data show CDR1 as SGHDN and CDR2 as FVKESK. This CDR3 has 14 amino acids. CDR3 bases: TGTGCCAGCAGCCAAGAGGCCGGGTATTCACCCCTCCACTTT. This sequence encodes CASSQEAGYSPLHF.

The V call is TRBV4-1, the J call TRBJ1-2; D not resolved. This CDR3 is built from 15 residues. The V end lost 5 bases, the J end lost 4 bases, and 17 bases lay between the germline ends. Germline values: CDR1 MGHRA, CDR2 YSYEKL. The CDR3 DNA is TGCGCCAGCAGCTCGGCCCGGGATGGCTTCTATGGCTACACCTTC. It specifies CASSSARDGFYGYTF.

This clone was recorded once. The gene calls are TRBV25-1 and TRBJ1-2; D possibly corresponds to TRBD1 (5 bases). Germline V gives CDR1 MGHDK, CDR2 SYGVNS. V lost 3 bases, J lost 3 bases, and 14 bases lay in between. This CDR3 is built from 15 residues. The CDR3 protein is CASSDPAGTHYGYTF. DNA of the CDR3: TGTGCCAGCAGTGACCCAGCGGGGACCCACTATGGCTACACCTTC.

The chain carries TRBV13 and TRBJ2-1; possible D gene TRBD2, 7 bases. The CDR3 has 16 amino acids. The V end lost 4 bases, the J end lost 0 bases, and 13 bases lay between the germline ends. The germline gives CDR1 PRHDT, CDR2 FYEKMQ (reference sequence). CDR3 residues: CASSSGGGSSYNEQFF. The CDR3 DNA reads TGTGCCAGCAGCTCCGGGGGCGGGAGCTCCTACAATGAGCAGTTCTTC.

As regards this clone: Other DNA sequences in the same sample also yield this CDR3. V is TRBV7-3 and J is TRBJ1-2, with a possible D match to TRBD1 (6 bases). The germline V and J ends were trimmed by 5 bases and 1 base, with 8 bases remaining between them. Germline V gene data show CDR1 as SGHTA and CDR2 as FQGTGA. The CDR3 contains 13 residues. The CDR3 loop is CASSPDSNYGYTF. Here the CDR3 DNA reads TGTGCCAGCAGCCCGGACAGTAACTATGGCTACACCTTC.

The gene calls are TRBV27 and TRBJ2-7; TRBD1 matches at 10 bases. The CDR3 is 16 residues long. Per germline, CDR1 MNHEY and CDR2 SMNVEV (reference sequence). The junction had 8 bases not matched to a gene; V was cut back by 1 base and J by 5 bases. The CDR3: CASSLLTGGAKNEQYF. CDR3 nucleotide sequence: TGTGCCAGCAGTTTATTGACAGGGGGCGCCAAAAACGAGCAGTACTTC.

CDR3 DNA: TGTGCCAGTAGTGCAGGACTTTTGTACCGTCAGCCCCAGCATTTT. Translated: CASSAGLLYRQPQHF. The chain uses TRBV19 and TRBJ1-5; D is uncertain. V was clipped by 5 bases and J by 6 bases, with 17 bases between them. This CDR3 region has 15 residues. Germline CDR1 and CDR2: LNHDA and SQIVND (reference sequence).

This clone was detected once. A read error may account for a junction end that differs from germline. The V call is TRBV10-3, the J call TRBJ2-7; 7 nucleotides match TRBD1. The CDR3 consists of 13 residues. Looked up from germline, CDR1 is ENHRY and CDR2 is SYGVKD. CDR3 in DNA: TGCGCTTCATGGGACAGCGTTACCTACGAGCAGTACTTC. This translates into CASWDSVTYEQYF.

The V gene is TRBV24-1, the J gene TRBJ2-3; D may be TRBD1 (5 bases). Germline CDR1 KGHDR, CDR2 SFDVKD. V lost 4 bases to trimming and J lost 4 bases, with 17 bases between them. CDR3 length: 16 residues. This CDR3 reads CATSDPRQGWADTQYF. CDR3 nucleotides: TGTGCCACCAGTGACCCAAGGCAGGGTTGGGCAGATACGCAGTATTTT.

The chain is built from TRBV5-1 and TRBJ1-4; 9 bases are a match to TRBD1. After removal of 7 bases from V and 10 bases from J, the junction contained 11 bases not matched to a gene. Germline lookup yields CDR1 SGHRS and CDR2 YFSETQ. The CDR3 loop spans 14 amino acids. The CDR3 sequence: CASSENRGLGKLFF. The DNA of the CDR3 is TGCGCCAGCTCCGAGAACAGGGGGCTCGGAAAACTGTTTTTT.

This chain connects TRBV5-1 to TRBJ2-5; unclear D gene. Trimming removed 2 bases at V and 0 bases at J, with 29 bases between. The CDR3 length is 21 residues. CDR1 is SGHRS, CDR2 YFSETQ, per germline. The DNA for the CDR3 is TGCGCCAGCAGCTTAGGTTCGGTATTCACGCACGGTTCTGGGCACCAAGAGACCCAGTACTTC. Residues: CASSLGSVFTHGSGHQETQYF.

On this clone: The same CDR3 can be traced to other DNA sequences in this sample. CDR3 amino acids: CASSPLDSMNTEAFF. CDR3 nucleotide sequence: TGTGCCAGCTCACCGCTGGACAGCATGAACACTGAAGCTTTCTTT. V usage is TRBV18 and J usage is TRBJ1-1; D may be TRBD1 (6 bases). The germline gives CDR1 KGHSH, CDR2 LQKENI. The CDR3 runs 15 residues. Between the trimmed V and J ends, which lost 3 bases and 0 bases, there was a span of 11 bases.

This sequence joins TRBV12-3 or TRBV12-4 and TRBJ1-2, with no clear D. This CDR3 region has 13 residues. V gave up 3 bases and J gave up 3 bases, with 8 bases separating them. The CDR3, as DNA: TGTGCCAGCAGTTTTGGGCAGCACTATGGCTACACCTTC. This translates into CASSFGQHYGYTF.

The chain has TRBV6-5 and TRBJ2-1; 9 bases match TRBD2. There are 15 residues in the CDR3. J lost 4 bases, V lost 2 bases, and 3 bases had no gene match. From germline, CDR1 is MNHEY and CDR2 SVGAGI. The CDR3 loop reads CASSYIAGEYNEQFF. The CDR3 nucleotides are TGTGCCAGCAGTTACATAGCGGGGGAATACAATGAGCAGTTCTTC.

The chain employs TRBV19 and TRBJ2-1; the match to TRBD2 covers 11 bases. Losses at the gene ends were 8 bases for V and 9 bases for J; bases not matched to a gene: 18. This CDR3 has 17 residues. Germline values: CDR1 LNHDA, CDR2 SQIVND (reference sequence). The CDR3 DNA sequence: TGTGCCAGTGGGGGGACTAGCGGATCCCATCCCACCGGTGAGCAGTTCTTC. This codes for CASGGTSGSHPTGEQFF.

V and J are TRBV5-1 and TRBJ2-5; TRBD1 agrees at 7 bases. This CDR3 has 18 amino acids. V lost 4 bases and J lost 2; bases outside the gene matches: 17. The germline V gene has CDR1 SGHRS and CDR2 YFSETQ. The CDR3 reads CASSIGLQGRGGQETQYF. In nucleotides, the CDR3 is TGCGCCAGCAGCATAGGCCTACAGGGGCGAGGGGGTCAAGAGACCCAGTACTTC. Combining the CDR3 with reference TRBV5-1 and TRBJ2-5 gives the whole variable domain KAGVTQTPRYLIKTRGQQVTLSCSPISGHRSVSWYQQTPGQGLQFLFEYFSETQRNKGNFPGRFSGRQFSNSRSEMNVSTLELGDSALYLCASSIGLQGRGGQETQYFGPGTRLLVL.

This clone has only one observation. The chain employs TRBV15 and TRBJ2-1; D perhaps matches TRBD1 (5 bases). Trimming removed 0 bases at V and 6 bases at J, with 15 bases between. In germline, CDR1 is LNHNV, CDR2 YYDKDF (reference sequence). CDR3 length: 16 amino acids. The CDR3: CATSREQAGLSNEQFF. Written as DNA, the CDR3 is TGTGCCACCAGCAGAGAACAGGCAGGGCTTTCCAATGAGCAGTTCTTC.

This rearrangement joins TRBV18 to TRBJ1-2; no clear D. The length of the CDR3 is 16 residues. Trimming pared 0 bases from V and 8 bases from J, leaving 19 bases between. CDR1 and CDR2 (germline): KGHSH, LQKENI. CDR3 protein: CASSPPGLGGSLGYTF. CDR3 coding DNA: TGTGCCAGCTCACCACCAGGGCTAGGAGGTAGTTTGGGCTACACCTTC. The full variable domain, in which reference TRBV18 and TRBJ1-2 provide the parts outside the CDR3, is NAGVMQNPRHLVRRRGQEARLRCSPMKGHSHVYWYRQLPEEGLKFMVYLQKENIIDESGMPKERFSAEFPKEGPSILRIQQVVRGDSAAYFCASSPPGLGGSLGYTFGSGTRLTVV.